This TCR beta chain was identified during a study of blood T cell repertoires in COVID-19. Germline-derived CDR1 and CDR2 are SGHKS and YYEKEE (reference sequence). The CDR3 consists of 15 residues. V dropped 6 bases and J dropped 5 bases, with 18 bases sitting between them. Sequenced by immunoSEQ multiplex PCR; TCRdb stores in-frame clones only, minus some. The profile covers about 140,000 clones, with over 80% appearing a single time and approximately 40% taken by the ten largest. This clonotype originated in a man aged 45-65 years who had recovered from COVID-19. The chain is built from TRBV5-5 and TRBJ2-1; maybe TRBD1 (7 bases). The sample comprised peripheral blood. The CDR3 region is CASTTRGDRNNEQFF. The CDR3 coding sequence is TGTGCCAGCACCACAAGGGGGGACAGAAACAATGAGCAGTTCTTC. The variable domain in full, completed from reference TRBV5-5 and TRBJ2-1, reads DAGVTQSPTHLIKTRGQQVTLRCSPISGHKSVSWYQQVLGQGPQFIFQYYEKEERGRGNFPDRFSARQFPNYSSELNVNALLLGDSALYLCASTTRGDRNNEQFFGPGTRLTVL.